One sample yielded the 29 T cell receptor beta chains listed below, sequenced in a study of OX40 agonist ivuxolimab in advanced cancers. TCRdb's copy holds only in-frame clones and misses some; the assay was immunoSEQ multiplex PCR. Of roughly 44,000 clones listed, around nine tenths were seen once; the top ten hold 10% to 15%. The material was CD4+ or CD8+ T cells sorted from blood, obtained in a trial of the OX40 agonist ivuxolimab. Source of these receptors: an adult with an advanced solid tumor such as melanoma, head and neck, liver or kidney cancer.

The DNA for the CDR3 is TGCAGCGCCTCGTCAGGGCCTGAAGCTTTCTTT. This translates into CSASSGPEAFF. The rearrangement links TRBV29-1 to TRBJ1-1, with D maybe TRBD1 (5 bases). Germline CDR1 reads SQVTM; CDR2 reads ANQGSEA. Trimming stripped 7 bases from V and 6 bases from J, with 12 bases between. There are 11 residues in the CDR3.

The chain combines TRBV7-9 with TRBJ2-2, with D hard to call. Trimming removed 5 bases from V and 6 bases from J, with 7 bases in between. Germline lookup yields CDR1 SEHNR and CDR2 FQNEAQ (reference sequence). This CDR3 has 12 amino acids. CDR3 sequence (DNA): TGTGCCAGCAGCCCCGGGTCCGGGGAGCTGTTTTTT. This gives the protein CASSPGSGELFF.

The chain carries TRBV19 and TRBJ1-5; 7 bases align to TRBD1. This CDR3 has 15 amino acids. Germline V gene data show CDR1 as LNHDA and CDR2 as SQIVND (reference sequence). V trimming: 5 bases; J trimming: 6 bases; junction bases outside the gene matches: 10. CDR3 amino acids: CASSSWTGGGQPQHF. CDR3 nucleotides: TGTGCCAGTAGTTCCTGGACAGGCGGGGGTCAGCCCCAGCATTTT.

The rearrangement joins TRBV6-5 to TRBJ2-5, with TRBD1 matching over 9 bases. The CDR3 runs 14 residues. Germline lookup yields CDR1 MNHEY and CDR2 SVGAGI. V lost 4 bases and J lost 5; bases outside the gene matches: 5. CDR3 sequence: CASSSGQGLETQYF. CDR3 bases: TGTGCCAGCAGTTCGGGACAGGGCCTGGAGACCCAGTACTTC.

V usage is TRBV14 and J usage is TRBJ1-4; D is unclear. The germline gives CDR1 SGHDN, CDR2 FVKESK. CDR3 size: 11 residues. Trimming took 4 bases from V and 14 from J, leaving 11 bases between them. The CDR3 DNA sequence: TGTGCCAGCAGCCGAGGACTGAGGCTGTTTTTT. It yields the protein CASSRGLRLFF. Looking up the rest from reference TRBV14 and TRBJ1-4 gives the full variable domain: EAGVTQFPSHSVIEKGQTVTLRCDPISGHDNLYWYRRVMGKEIKFLLHFVKESKQDESGMPNNRFLAERTGGTYSTLKVQPAELEDSGVYFCASSRGLRLFFGSGTQLSVL.

The chain couples TRBV7-3 to TRBJ2-5; D perhaps matches TRBD1 (6 bases). Germline CDR1 and CDR2: SGHTA and FQGTGA. V lost 4 bases and J lost 0, with 12 bases in between. This CDR3 is built from 15 residues. DNA of the CDR3: TGTGCCAGCAGCTCTAGTGGGGGCCACCAAGAGACCCAGTACTTC. This translates into CASSSSGGHQETQYF.

The gene calls are TRBV5-6 and TRBJ2-2; D call uncertain. Germline loops: CDR1 SGHDT, CDR2 YYEEEE. CDR3 length equals 14 residues. Between the trimmed V and J ends, which lost 0 bases and 2 bases, there was a span of 5 bases. The CDR3 loop is CASSLAGNTGELFF. The CDR3 DNA reads as TGTGCCAGCAGCTTGGCAGGAAACACCGGGGAGCTGTTTTTT.

The chain combines TRBV5-6 with TRBJ1-2; no reliable D call. The CDR3 is 13 residues long. The V and J ends lost 4 bases and 6 bases respectively, with 13 bases between them. CDR1 is SGHDT and CDR2 is YYEEEE in the germline V gene. The CDR3 DNA reads as TGTGCCAGCAGCGCGGGTCCCCTGGATGGCTACACCTTC. It encodes CASSAGPLDGYTF. Variable domain in full (rest from reference TRBV5-6 and TRBJ1-2): DAGVTQSPTHLIKTRGQQVTLRCSPKSGHDTVSWYQQALGQGPQFIFQYYEEEERQRGNFPDRFSGHQFPNYSSELNVNALLLGDSALYLCASSAGPLDGYTFGSGTRLTVV.

The CDR3 here is CASFLMGPEAFF. CDR3 coding DNA: TGTGCCAGCTTTTTAATGGGGCCTGAAGCTTTCTTT. V is TRBV2 and J is TRBJ1-1, with D maybe TRBD1 (5 bases). This CDR3 region has 12 residues. The germline V and J ends were trimmed by 8 bases and 6 bases, with 13 bases remaining between them. Germline assignment: CDR1 SNHLY and CDR2 FYNNEI.

The CDR3 DNA reads as TGTGCCAGCAGCCCATGGAGGGGACAAGAGACCCAGTACTTC. This gives the protein CASSPWRGQETQYF. The chain combines TRBV27 with TRBJ2-5; a weak D match, TRBD2 (6 bases). Germline assignment: CDR1 MNHEY and CDR2 SMNVEV (reference sequence). The CDR3 is 14 residues long. Trimming cost V 6 bases and J 2 bases, with 13 bases left between them.

The chain carries TRBV28 and TRBJ2-7; D is ambiguous. The germline V gene encodes CDR1 MDHEN and CDR2 SYDVKM. V was pared by 2 bases and J by 1 base, with 3 bases between. The CDR3 totals 12 residues. The CDR3 sequence is CASSLRSYEQYF. As DNA, the CDR3 is TGTGCCAGCAGTTTACGTTCCTACGAGCAGTACTTC.

This clone was observed a handful of times. The V call is TRBV7-8, the J call TRBJ2-1, with D perhaps assigned TRBD1 or TRBD2 (5 bases each). The CDR3 spans 16 residues. V was trimmed by 5 bases and J by 7 bases, leaving 21 bases between them. The germline CDR1 and CDR2 sequences are SGHVS and FQNEAQ. Here the CDR3 reads CASSPELVGRRNEQFF. The CDR3 DNA follows: TGTGCCAGCAGCCCCGAACTAGTGGGGCGCCGGAATGAGCAGTTCTTC.

The chain joins TRBV5-1 to TRBJ1-1, with D possibly being TRBD1 (5 bases). Germline CDR1 and CDR2: SGHRS and YFSETQ. The CDR3 is 15 residues long. V was shortened by 4 bases and J by 0 bases, with 13 bases between the two germline ends. CDR3 DNA: TGCGCCAGCAGCGTCTACGACAGCCTGAACACTGAAGCTTTCTTT. Translated: CASSVYDSLNTEAFF.

V usage is TRBV9 and J usage is TRBJ1-2; D is ambiguous. Germline V gives CDR1 SGDLS, CDR2 YYNGEE. The CDR3 has 14 amino acids. Trimming cost V 0 bases and J 4 bases, with 10 bases left between them. The CDR3 loop is CASSVVSSPYGYTF. The CDR3 DNA reads TGTGCCAGCAGCGTAGTGTCCTCCCCCTATGGCTACACCTTC.

V and J are TRBV4-1 and TRBJ2-7; no clear D gene. V was trimmed by 0 bases and J by 3 bases, leaving 15 bases between them. The germline CDR1 and CDR2 sequences are MGHRA and YSYEKL. The CDR3 is made up of 16 amino acids. The DNA for the CDR3 is TGCGCCAGCAGCCAAGATCCCCAAGGTTTACACTACGAGCAGTACTTC. This codes for CASSQDPQGLHYEQYF.

Worth noting for this clone: The sample holds other DNA sequences that translate to the same CDR3. The CDR3 is CASTRTGDDEQFF. The CDR3 nucleotides are TGTGCCAGCACCAGGACAGGGGACGATGAGCAGTTCTTC. The chain carries TRBV6-5 and TRBJ2-1; 9 nucleotides align to TRBD1. The CDR3 length is 13 residues. Looked up from germline, CDR1 is MNHEY and CDR2 is SVGAGI. Unmatched junction bases numbered 6, after V lost 7 bases and J lost 8 bases.

The chain is built from TRBV5-4 and TRBJ2-2; the match to TRBD1 covers 7 bases. Germline trimming cut 4 bases from V and 6 bases from J; bases unmatched to any gene: 12. Germline CDR1 reads SGHNT; CDR2 reads YYREEE (reference sequence). There are 16 residues in the CDR3. CDR3 residues: CASSDIQGRISGELFF. The CDR3 bases are TGTGCCAGCAGCGATATACAGGGGCGCATTTCCGGGGAGCTGTTTTTT. Based on the CDR3 plus reference TRBV5-4 and TRBJ2-2, the full variable domain is ETGVTQSPTHLIKTRGQQVTLRCSSQSGHNTVSWYQQALGQGPQFIFQYYREEENGRGNFPPRFSGLQFPNYSSELNVNALELDDSALYLCASSDIQGRISGELFFGEGSRLTVL.

V gene TRBV11-2 combines with J gene TRBJ2-7; a weak D match, TRBD1 (6 bases). CDR3 length: 17 amino acids. The germline CDR1 and CDR2 sequences are SGHAT and FQNNGV. V dropped 4 bases and J dropped 1 base, with 20 bases sitting between them. The CDR3 here is CASSSTGSTGLSYEQYF. CDR3 bases: TGTGCCAGCAGCTCCACCGGTTCGACAGGATTGTCCTACGAGCAGTACTTC. The full variable domain, its missing parts supplied by reference TRBV11-2 and TRBJ2-7, is EAGVAQSPRYKIIEKRQSVAFWCNPISGHATLYWYQQILGQGPKLLIQFQNNGVVDDSQLPKDRFSAERLKGVDSTLKIQPAKLEDSAVYLCASSSTGSTGLSYEQYFGPGTRLTVT.

The V call is TRBV9, the J call TRBJ2-3, with a possible D match to TRBD1 (6 bases). Germline CDR1 SGDLS, CDR2 YYNGEE. Trimming shortened V by 4 bases and J by 2 bases, and 14 bases separated the two germline ends. The length of the CDR3 is 15 residues. In nucleotides, the CDR3 is TGTGCCAGCAGCCCCCTGCAGGGGCCCACAGATACGCAGTATTTT. Protein sequence: CASSPLQGPTDTQYF. Looking up the rest from reference TRBV9 and TRBJ2-3 gives the full variable domain: DSGVTQTPKHLITATGQRVTLRCSPRSGDLSVYWYQQSLDQGLQFLIQYYNGEERAKGNILERFSAQQFPDLHSELNLSSLELGDSALYFCASSPLQGPTDTQYFGPGTRLTVL.

The rearrangement joins TRBV4-1 to TRBJ2-3; 9 bases line up with TRBD1. V was pared by 3 bases and J by 1 base, with 2 bases of the junction left unmatched. Germline V gene lookup returns CDR1 MGHRA and CDR2 YSYEKL. This CDR3 is 15 amino acids long. CDR3 loop: CASSQGTGRTDTQYF. The CDR3 DNA sequence: TGCGCCAGCAGCCAGGGGACAGGGCGCACAGATACGCAGTATTTT.

J is TRBJ1-1 and V is TRBV5-4, with D possibly being TRBD1 (5 bases). This CDR3 is 17 amino acids long. The germline V and J ends were trimmed by 4 bases and 2 bases, with 21 bases remaining between them. In germline, CDR1 is SGHNT, CDR2 YYREEE (reference sequence). The CDR3 nucleotides read TGTGCCAGCAGCCCCGGGGGAGACCCAAGTATTAACACTGAAGCTTTCTTT. This sequence encodes CASSPGGDPSINTEAFF.

This clone showed up just once. The V and J genes are TRBV7-9 and TRBJ1-1; tentative D call: TRBD1 (5 bases). The CDR3 runs 12 residues. V lost 2 bases, J lost 8 bases, and 9 bases lay in between. Germline-derived CDR1 and CDR2 are SEHNR and FQNEAQ (reference sequence). As DNA, the CDR3 is TGTGCCAGCAGCTTAAGGTGGGACGAAGCTTTCTTT. This gives the protein CASSLRWDEAFF.

The V and J genes are TRBV27 and TRBJ2-7, with no clear D. The CDR3 loop spans 14 amino acids. V shed 5 bases and J shed 3 bases, with 14 bases lying between them. Germline V gene data show CDR1 as MNHEY and CDR2 as SMNVEV (reference sequence). The CDR3 DNA reads as TGTGCCAGCAGTCCCTTCGGCCCCAACTACGAGCAGTACTTC. Encoded protein: CASSPFGPNYEQYF.

This clone appeared a single time. The rearrangement joins TRBV9 to TRBJ2-3; D unclear. The CDR3 runs to 15 residues. Germline CDR1 SGDLS, CDR2 YYNGEE. Trimming stripped 0 bases from V and 4 bases from J, with 12 bases between. CDR3 residues: CASSVVPHLADTQYF. The DNA for the CDR3 is TGTGCCAGCAGCGTAGTGCCACATCTCGCAGATACGCAGTATTTT.

The chain employs TRBV11-2 and TRBJ2-3; no reliable D call. The germline V gene encodes CDR1 SGHAT and CDR2 FQNNGV. With 5 bases removed from V and 6 bases from J, the gap between germline ends came to 6 bases. The length of the CDR3 is 11 residues. CDR3 nucleotides: TGTGCCAGCAGCGTGGGGGATACGCAGTATTTT. This sequence encodes CASSVGDTQYF.

This rearrangement joins TRBV27 to TRBJ1-1; D call uncertain. The CDR3 consists of 14 residues. Germline V gives CDR1 MNHEY, CDR2 SMNVEV (reference sequence). V lost 5 bases, J lost 2 bases, and 12 bases lay in between. In nucleotides, the CDR3 is TGTGCCAGCAGTACGGCATTCCGAAACACTGAAGCTTTCTTT. This encodes CASSTAFRNTEAFF.

The chain has TRBV7-9 and TRBJ1-5; TRBD1 might be the D (5 bases). This CDR3 is 15 amino acids long. The V and J ends lost 6 bases and 0 bases respectively, with 12 bases between them. Germline lookup yields CDR1 SEHNR and CDR2 FQNEAQ (reference sequence). This CDR3 reads CASRPGGGSNQPQHF. CDR3 nucleotide sequence: TGTGCCAGCAGACCCGGGGGGGGTAGCAATCAGCCCCAGCATTTT.

The chain employs TRBV7-8 and TRBJ1-2, with TRBD1 as a possible D gene (6 bases). The V end lost 1 base, the J end lost 0 bases, and 15 bases lay between the germline ends. This CDR3 has 17 residues. Germline V gives CDR1 SGHVS, CDR2 FQNEAQ. CDR3 region: CASSLEGGRPANYGYTF. The CDR3 bases are TGTGCCAGCAGCTTAGAGGGGGGCAGACCTGCTAACTATGGCTACACCTTC.

The chain couples TRBV29-1 to TRBJ1-1; no clear D gene. The CDR3 totals 13 residues. With 8 bases removed from V and 1 base from J, the gap between germline ends came to 14 bases. Germline lookup yields CDR1 SQVTM and CDR2 ANQGSEA. The CDR3 is CSRSRRSNTEAFF. For the CDR3, the DNA is TGCAGCCGTTCACGACGGTCGAACACTGAAGCTTTCTTT.